These 16 T cell receptor beta chains originate from one sample sequenced in a study of T cells after yellow fever vaccination. Via MiXCR, TCRdb re-called the 5' RACE reads, giving one row per CDR3 protein. The sample lists some 500,000 distinct CDR3 sequences, about 14% occurring once. The specimen comprised PBMCs, sampled on the day of the yellow fever booster vaccination. Receptors originate from a man aged 30 to 39 who received the YFV17D yellow fever vaccine.

This clonotype was observed a few times. The rearrangement joins TRBV3-1 to TRBJ2-7; D unclear. V lost 4 bases, J lost 7 bases, and 14 bases lay in between. Germline CDR1 reads LGHDT; CDR2 reads YNNKEL (reference sequence). The CDR3 contains 13 residues. The CDR3 sequence: CASSPNSLREQYF. CDR3 nucleotides: TGTGCCAGCAGCCCGAACTCCCTACGTGAGCAGTACTTC.

This clonotype showed up just a few times. V usage is TRBV28 and J usage is TRBJ1-1; weak D call: TRBD1 (6 bases). The germline V and J ends were trimmed by 10 bases and 10 bases, with 16 bases remaining between them. Germline loops: CDR1 MDHEN, CDR2 SYDVKM. The CDR3 covers 11 residues. As DNA, the CDR3 is TGTGCCACCCACAGGGCTTTTATAGCTTTCTTT. Translation gives CATHRAFIAFF.

This clonotype appeared a few times. The chain joins TRBV28 to TRBJ2-7; the D is unclear. Germline CDR1 MDHEN, CDR2 SYDVKM. CDR3 length equals 15 residues. V lost 2 bases to trimming and J lost 2 bases, with 13 bases between them. DNA for the CDR3: TGTGCCAGCAGTTTACGACCCCAGGCGGCCTACGAGCAGTACTTC. Protein product: CASSLRPQAAYEQYF.

The chain is built from TRBV19 and TRBJ2-7; maybe TRBD2 (5 bases). The CDR3 totals 16 residues. Looked up from germline, CDR1 is LNHDA and CDR2 is SQIVND (reference sequence). V lost 4 bases to trimming and J lost 3 bases, with 19 bases between them. CDR3 loop: CASSNAYRDIIYEQYF. In nucleotides, the CDR3 is TGTGCCAGTAGTAACGCTTACCGGGATATTATCTACGAGCAGTACTTC.

V is TRBV11-2 and J is TRBJ1-4; D ambiguous. V gave up 1 base and J gave up 7 bases, with 13 bases separating them. This CDR3 contains 15 residues. Looked up from germline, CDR1 is SGHAT and CDR2 is FQNNGV. The DNA of the CDR3 is TGTGCCAGCAGCTTAGGAACTCAGACGGGTGAAAAACTGTTTTTT. This encodes CASSLGTQTGEKLFF.

This clonotype was detected ten times or more. The chain couples TRBV5-5 to TRBJ2-1; D possibly matches TRBD1 or TRBD2 (5 bases each). The length of the CDR3 is 13 residues. CDR1 is SGHKS, CDR2 YYEKEE, per germline (reference sequence). The V and J ends lost 4 bases and 6 bases respectively, with 11 bases between them. CDR3 region: CASSPYGGNEQFF. The CDR3 coding sequence is TGTGCCAGCAGCCCCTATGGGGGCAATGAGCAGTTCTTC. Using reference TRBV5-5 and TRBJ2-1 for the parts outside the CDR3, the full variable domain is DAGVTQSPTHLIKTRGQQVTLRCSPISGHKSVSWYQQVLGQGPQFIFQYYEKEERGRGNFPDRFSARQFPNYSSELNVNALLLGDSALYLCASSPYGGNEQFFGPGTRLTVL.

This clonotype was counted only a few times. The rearrangement uses TRBV7-9 and TRBJ2-5; D may be TRBD1 (6 bases). The ends were cut back, 2 bases at V and 5 bases at J, with 15 bases in the middle. This CDR3 contains 15 residues. CDR1 is SEHNR, CDR2 FQNEAQ, per germline (reference sequence). CDR3 DNA sequence: TGTGCCAGCAGCTTATCACAGGGCCTTGGGGAGACCCAGTACTTC. It translates to CASSLSQGLGETQYF.

The gene calls are TRBV20-1 and TRBJ2-7, with D maybe TRBD2 (5 bases). CDR3 length equals 13 residues. Germline CDR1 is DFQATT and CDR2 is SNEGSKA (reference sequence). V was pared by 7 bases and J by 2 bases, with 15 bases between. The DNA for the CDR3 is TGCAGTGTGGGAGAAGGGCGTACCTACGAGCAGTACTTC. Residues: CSVGEGRTYEQYF.

This clonotype turned up a few times. The chain couples TRBV25-1 to TRBJ2-2, with 11 bases fitting TRBD2. CDR3 length: 17 residues. Germline-derived CDR1 and CDR2 are MGHDK and SYGVNS. Trimming took 7 bases from V and 3 from J; bases not matched to a gene: 10. CDR3 amino acids: CASKPGTSGMHTGELFF. The CDR3 nucleotides read TGTGCCAGCAAACCTGGGACTAGCGGAATGCACACCGGGGAGCTGTTTTTT.

This chain joins TRBV6-2 or TRBV6-3 and TRBJ2-7; D is undetermined. The V and J ends lost 6 bases and 7 bases respectively, with 13 bases between them. The CDR3 extends over 12 amino acids. Germline V gene sequence: CDR1 MNHEY, CDR2 SVGEGT. CDR3 sequence: CASRPTVGEQYF. The CDR3 DNA is TGTGCCAGCAGACCAACCGTGGGGGAGCAGTACTTC.

This clonotype has only a few counts. The V and J genes are TRBV12-3 or TRBV12-4 and TRBJ2-3; no clear D gene. V dropped 5 bases and J dropped 0 bases, with 6 bases sitting between them. This CDR3 spans 13 amino acids. CDR3 DNA: TGTGCCAGCAGTGATACTAGCACAGATACGCAGTATTTT. This gives the protein CASSDTSTDTQYF.

This clonotype was seen a few times. The chain has TRBV11-2 and TRBJ2-3; 8 positions match TRBD2. Per the germline V gene, CDR1 is SGHAT and CDR2 is FQNNGV. V lost 3 bases to trimming and J lost 0 bases; unmatched junction nucleotides: 11. The CDR3 is made up of 18 amino acids. CDR3 in DNA: TGTGCCAGCAGCTTGCCTCGGGGGGGGGACCTAAGCACAGATACGCAGTATTTT. It is translated as CASSLPRGGDLSTDTQYF.

The J gene is TRBJ2-7, the V gene TRBV14; the match to TRBD2 covers 7 bases. Unmatched junction bases numbered 6, after V lost 4 bases and J lost 3 bases. Germline CDR1 reads SGHDN; CDR2 reads FVKESK. The CDR3 totals 14 residues. The CDR3 nucleotides are TGTGCCAGCAGCCGGCGGGGGAATAACTACGAGCAGTACTTC. It encodes CASSRRGNNYEQYF.

This clonotype was detected a few times. The CDR3 DNA reads as TGCGCCAGCAGCTTGGCACTAGCGGGAGGGCCAGCCTCACCCGAGCAGTACTTC. This codes for CASSLALAGGPASPEQYF. The chain uses TRBV5-1 and TRBJ2-7, with 13 bases lining up with TRBD2. The CDR3 extends over 18 amino acids. Germline CDR1 is SGHRS and CDR2 is YFSETQ. V shed 0 bases and J 6 bases; nucleotides not matched to a gene: 12.

J is TRBJ2-1 and V is TRBV20-1; 8 bases are shared with TRBD1. Germline trimming cut 0 bases from V and 2 bases from J; bases unmatched to any gene: 3. The germline CDR1 and CDR2 sequences are DFQATT and SNEGSKA (reference sequence). The CDR3 consists of 15 residues. CDR3 coding DNA: TGCAGTGCTAGAGAGCGACAGGGGACCTACAATGAGCAGTTCTTC. Its protein product is CSARERQGTYNEQFF.

In its sample, this clonotype was seen a few times. The chain joins TRBV14 to TRBJ2-3, with 7 positions matching TRBD2. The CDR3 covers 16 residues. J lost 6 bases, V lost 1 base, and 10 bases had no gene match. CDR1 SGHDN and CDR2 FVKESK come from the germline V gene. The CDR3 coding sequence is TGTGCCAGCAGCCAAGGGTATGGCGGGAGCATGGATACGCAGTATTTT. Its translation is CASSQGYGGSMDTQYF. The variable domain in full, with the rest retrieved from reference TRBV14 and TRBJ2-3, is EAGVTQFPSHSVIEKGQTVTLRCDPISGHDNLYWYRRVMGKEIKFLLHFVKESKQDESGMPNNRFLAERTGGTYSTLKVQPAELEDSGVYFCASSQGYGGSMDTQYFGPGTRLTVL.